These 23 T cell receptor beta chains were sequenced from one sample in a study of blood T cell repertoires in COVID-19. Using immunoSEQ multiplex PCR, the repertoire was profiled, and TCRdb retains in-frame clones only, with some absent. The repertoire consists of hundreds of thousands of clones, with 85% to 90% occurring once and the leading ten covering about 8.2%. The sequencing input was peripheral blood. These receptor sequences come from a woman in her forties or fifties with COVID-19, enrolled during active disease.

The rearrangement uses TRBV27 and TRBJ2-2; 8 bases fit TRBD2. V lost 4 bases to trimming and J lost 8 bases; unmatched junction nucleotides: 6. From germline, CDR1 is MNHEY and CDR2 SMNVEV (reference sequence). CDR3 size: 14 residues. CDR3 in amino acids: CASSWTSPIGELFF. The CDR3 region has the DNA TGTGCCAGCAGTTGGACTAGCCCAATTGGGGAGCTGTTTTTT.

This clone was seen a single time. This rearrangement joins TRBV30 to TRBJ1-5; the D gene is possibly TRBD1 (6 bases). V was cut by 2 bases and J by 5 bases, with 13 bases left in between. The CDR3 spans 14 residues. CDR1 and CDR2 (germline): GTSNPN, SVGIG (reference sequence). The CDR3 DNA is TGTGCCTGGAGTCATGACAGGTACGATCAGCCCCAGCATTTT. As protein: CAWSHDRYDQPQHF.

The gene calls are TRBV7-8 and TRBJ2-7; 9 positions agree with TRBD1. The V gene end was trimmed by 0 bases and the J gene end by 5 bases; junction bases not matched to a gene: 5. Germline CDR1 is SGHVS and CDR2 is FQNEAQ. The CDR3 runs 15 residues. CDR3 sequence reads: CASSLAGQGTHEQYF. Here the CDR3 DNA reads TGTGCCAGCAGCTTAGCGGGACAGGGAACCCACGAGCAGTACTTC.

The genes are TRBV9 and TRBJ1-3; tentative D call: TRBD1 (5 bases). The germline gives CDR1 SGDLS, CDR2 YYNGEE. Trimming took off 3 bases at V and 4 bases at J, with 17 bases between the two ends. This CDR3 has 16 amino acids. CDR3 protein: CASSADGGARGNTIYF. The CDR3 bases are TGTGCCAGCAGCGCCGATGGAGGGGCGCGGGGAAACACCATATATTTT.

This clone was seen once. The chain joins TRBV27 to TRBJ2-1; tentative D call: TRBD2 (6 bases). The germline CDR1 and CDR2 sequences are MNHEY and SMNVEV (reference sequence). Trimming stripped 3 bases from V and 4 bases from J, with 10 bases between. The CDR3 is 14 amino acids. The CDR3 nucleotides read TGTGCCAGCAGTTTGGAGGGCCAGTACAATGAGCAGTTCTTC. Translation: CASSLEGQYNEQFF.

The chain couples TRBV6-5 to TRBJ1-4; D perhaps matches TRBD1 (5 bases). V shed 7 bases and J shed 7 bases, with 13 bases lying between them. The CDR3 totals 13 residues. The germline CDR1 and CDR2 sequences are MNHEY and SVGAGI. Here the CDR3 DNA reads TGTGCCAGCACAACAGGCTTATTTGAAAAACTGTTTTTT. This gives the protein CASTTGLFEKLFF.

The CDR3 spells CASSLRSSGEQYF. CDR3 bases: TGCGCCAGCAGCTTGCGGTCCTCGGGAGAGCAGTACTTC. V usage is TRBV5-1 and J usage is TRBJ2-7; TRBD2 is a possible D gene (5 bases). Deletions cut 1 base from V and 7 bases from J, with 12 bases between. The CDR3 is made up of 13 amino acids. Germline loops: CDR1 SGHRS, CDR2 YFSETQ.

The chain recombines TRBV28 with TRBJ1-1; the match to TRBD1 covers 8 bases. Germline-derived CDR1 and CDR2 are MDHEN and SYDVKM. The CDR3 totals 14 residues. Trimming cost V 3 bases and J 6 bases; bases outside gene matches: 6. The CDR3 spells CASSLGQVNAEAFF. DNA for the CDR3: TGTGCCAGCAGTTTGGGACAGGTCAATGCTGAAGCTTTCTTT.

This clone has just one count. The gene calls are TRBV11-3 and TRBJ2-2; 7 bases line up with TRBD1. CDR1 and CDR2 from the germline V gene are SGHNT and YENEEA. V dropped 5 bases and J dropped 0; count of bases not matched to a gene: 6. The CDR3 spans 16 residues. CDR3 amino acids: CASSRNRGANTGELFF. CDR3 nucleotide sequence: TGTGCCAGCAGCCGAAACAGGGGAGCGAACACCGGGGAGCTGTTTTTT. The entire variable domain, with the rest obtained from reference TRBV11-3 and TRBJ2-2, is as follows: EAGVVQSPRYKIIEKKQPVAFWCNPISGHNTLYWYLQNLGQGPELLIRYENEEAVDDSQLPKDRFSAERLKGVDSTLKIQPAELGDSAVYLCASSRNRGANTGELFFGEGSRLTVL.

The V and J genes are TRBV12-3 or TRBV12-4 and TRBJ2-1, with a tentative D call TRBD2 (6 bases). The CDR3 spans 13 residues. Trimming stripped 4 bases from V and 6 bases from J, with 10 bases between. CDR3 amino acids: CASSYGGSNEQFF. CDR3 nucleotide sequence: TGTGCCAGCAGTTACGGGGGTAGCAATGAGCAGTTCTTC.

DNA of the CDR3: TGTGCCAGGGATACAGGGAAGTGGGTCAGGAACACTGAAGCTTTCTTT. Translating it yields CARDTGKWVRNTEAFF. The chain joins TRBV19 to TRBJ1-1; a possible D gene is TRBD1 (6 bases). The germline gives CDR1 LNHDA, CDR2 SQIVND (reference sequence). The CDR3 is 16 amino acids. The V end lost 9 bases, the J end lost 1 base, and 21 bases lay between the germline ends. Looking up the rest from reference TRBV19 and TRBJ1-1 gives the full variable domain: DGGITQSPKYLFRKEGQNVTLSCEQNLNHDAMYWYRQDPGQGLRLIYYSQIVNDFQKGDIAEGYSVSREKKESFPLTVTSAQKNPTAFYLCARDTGKWVRNTEAFFGQGTRLTVV.

The J gene is TRBJ2-7, the V gene TRBV6-5; 7 nucleotides line up with TRBD1. CDR1 and CDR2 from the germline V gene are MNHEY and SVGAGI. V shed 2 bases, J shed 6 bases, and the junction held 13 bases outside the gene matches. The CDR3 is 16 residues long. CDR3 nucleotide sequence: TGTGCCAGCAGTTACGGGCCGCAGGGGGTTAGGGGCGAGCAGTACTTC. Encoded protein: CASSYGPQGVRGEQYF.

This clone was picked up one time. The chain links TRBV7-2 to TRBJ1-4, with 7 bases that match TRBD1. The CDR3 consists of 15 residues. V was clipped by 5 bases and J by 8 bases; unmatched bases: 11. CDR1 and CDR2 from the germline V gene are SGHTA and FQGNSA. CDR3 sequence: CASSSSGQSREKLFF. The CDR3 DNA is TGTGCCAGCAGCAGCTCGGGACAGTCCAGGGAAAAACTGTTTTTT.

J is TRBJ1-5 and V is TRBV11-2; TRBD1 matches at 11 bases. The V and J ends lost 1 base and 9 bases, in that order; junction bases with no gene match: 11. Looked up from germline, CDR1 is SGHAT and CDR2 is FQNNGV. This CDR3 comprises 17 residues. The CDR3 bases are TGTGCCAGCAGCTTAGTATCGGGACAGGGGGTGCCCAGGCCCCAGCATTTT. It is translated as CASSLVSGQGVPRPQHF.

This clone was counted a single time. The chain has TRBV7-2 and TRBJ2-3, with D maybe TRBD2 (6 bases). Germline lookup yields CDR1 SGHTA and CDR2 FQGNSA. V gave up 5 bases and J gave up 0 bases, with 12 bases separating them. The CDR3 is 15 residues long. The CDR3 nucleotides read TGTGCCAGCAGCCCCCGGGGGTGGAGCACAGATACGCAGTATTTT. It specifies CASSPRGWSTDTQYF.

This chain joins TRBV5-8 and TRBJ1-4; the D is unclear. The CDR3 runs to 11 residues. Germline assignment: CDR1 SGHTS and CDR2 YDEGEE. Trimming took 2 bases from V and 8 from J, leaving 4 bases between them. Here the CDR3 reads CASSFREKLFF. CDR3 bases: TGTGCCAGCAGCTTCAGGGAAAAACTGTTTTTT.

This chain links TRBV5-4 with TRBJ2-7; 8 positions agree with TRBD2. The CDR3 sequence is 15 residues long. Trimming at V came to 4 bases and at J to 6 bases, leaving 12 bases not matched to a gene. CDR1 SGHNT and CDR2 YYREEE come from the germline V gene (reference sequence). The CDR3 loop reads CASSPEAGAGGEQYF. The CDR3 bases are TGTGCCAGCAGCCCCGAAGCGGGGGCGGGAGGCGAGCAGTACTTC.

The gene calls are TRBV24-1 and TRBJ1-5; D possibly corresponds to TRBD1 (5 bases). This CDR3 is built from 14 residues. Trimming stripped 9 bases from V and 6 bases from J, with 17 bases between. Germline lookup yields CDR1 KGHDR and CDR2 SFDVKD. CDR3 sequence: CATGPWGVGQPQHF. DNA for the CDR3: TGTGCCACCGGCCCGTGGGGGGTAGGTCAGCCCCAGCATTTT.

The chain links TRBV6-2 or TRBV6-3 to TRBJ1-1; perhaps TRBD1 as D (5 bases). V was trimmed by 4 bases and J by 8 bases, leaving 11 bases between them. The length of the CDR3 is 12 residues. CDR1 MNHEY and CDR2 SVGEGT come from the germline V gene. DNA for the CDR3: TGTGCCAGCAGTTCAAGGGGATTAGAAGCTTTCTTT. Protein: CASSSRGLEAFF.

The J gene is TRBJ1-3, the V gene TRBV15; no clear D. Germline V lookup: CDR1 LNHNV, CDR2 YYDKDF (reference sequence). CDR3 length equals 14 residues. The V gene lost 6 bases and the J gene lost 4 bases, with 13 bases spanning the gap. Here the CDR3 DNA reads TGTGCCACCAGTTCCGTCGCTAGGGGAAACACCATATATTTT. Amino acid sequence: CATSSVARGNTIYF. Full variable domain (outside the CDR3, taken from reference TRBV15 and TRBJ1-3): DAMVIQNPRYQVTQFGKPVTLSCSQTLNHNVMYWYQQKSSQAPKLLFHYYDKDFNNEADTPDNFQSRRPNTSFCFLDIRSPGLGDTAMYLCATSSVARGNTIYFGEGSWLTVV.

About this clone itself: Within the sample, other DNA sequences also encode this same CDR3. The chain links TRBV24-1 to TRBJ1-1, with D possibly TRBD1 on 6 matching bases. The V gene lost 7 bases and the J gene lost 1 base, with 9 bases spanning the gap. The CDR3 is 13 amino acids. CDR1 is KGHDR, CDR2 SFDVKD, per germline. For the CDR3, the DNA is TGTGCCACCAGACAGGGTGGGAACACTGAAGCTTTCTTT. Protein sequence: CATRQGGNTEAFF.

The rearrangement links TRBV18 to TRBJ2-7; 7 nucleotides line up with TRBD2. CDR1 and CDR2 (germline): KGHSH, LQKENI. The CDR3 loop spans 15 amino acids. The J segment lost 7 bases and the V segment lost 3 bases, leaving 12 bases of the junction unmatched. The DNA of the CDR3 is TGTGCCAGCTCACCCCAGACTAGCAGCAAGGAGGAGCAGTACTTC. Encoded protein: CASSPQTSSKEEQYF.

V and J are TRBV4-1 and TRBJ1-5, with unresolved D. The CDR3 sequence is 13 residues long. CDR1 is MGHRA, CDR2 YSYEKL, per germline. Trimming cost V 1 base and J 4 bases, with 5 bases left between them. The CDR3 bases are TGCGCCAGCAGCCAAGGTCTTAATCAGCCCCAGCATTTT. The encoded protein is CASSQGLNQPQHF.